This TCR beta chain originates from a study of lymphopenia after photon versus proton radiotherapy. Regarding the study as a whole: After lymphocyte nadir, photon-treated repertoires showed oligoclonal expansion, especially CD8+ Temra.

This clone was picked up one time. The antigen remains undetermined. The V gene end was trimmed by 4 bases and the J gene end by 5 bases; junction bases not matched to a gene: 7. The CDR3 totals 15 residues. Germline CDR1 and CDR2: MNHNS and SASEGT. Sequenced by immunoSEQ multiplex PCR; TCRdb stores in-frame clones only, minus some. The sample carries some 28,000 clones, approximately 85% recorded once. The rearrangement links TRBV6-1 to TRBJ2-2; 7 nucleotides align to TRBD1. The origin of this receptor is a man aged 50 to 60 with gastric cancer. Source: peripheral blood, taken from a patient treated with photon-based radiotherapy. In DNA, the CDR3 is TGTGCCAGCAGTGCTTTCCAGGGGGATACCGGGGAGCTGTTTTTT. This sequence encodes CASSAFQGDTGELFF.